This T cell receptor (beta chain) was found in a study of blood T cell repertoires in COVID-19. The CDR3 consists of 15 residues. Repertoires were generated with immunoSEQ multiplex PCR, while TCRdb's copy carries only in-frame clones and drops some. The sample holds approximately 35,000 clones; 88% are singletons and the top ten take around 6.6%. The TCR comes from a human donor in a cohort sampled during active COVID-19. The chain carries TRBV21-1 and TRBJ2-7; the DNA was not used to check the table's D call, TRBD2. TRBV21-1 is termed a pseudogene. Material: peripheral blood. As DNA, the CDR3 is TGTGCCAGCAGCAAATCAGGGGAGGGGACCTACGAGCAGTACTTC. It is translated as CASSKSGEGTYEQYF.